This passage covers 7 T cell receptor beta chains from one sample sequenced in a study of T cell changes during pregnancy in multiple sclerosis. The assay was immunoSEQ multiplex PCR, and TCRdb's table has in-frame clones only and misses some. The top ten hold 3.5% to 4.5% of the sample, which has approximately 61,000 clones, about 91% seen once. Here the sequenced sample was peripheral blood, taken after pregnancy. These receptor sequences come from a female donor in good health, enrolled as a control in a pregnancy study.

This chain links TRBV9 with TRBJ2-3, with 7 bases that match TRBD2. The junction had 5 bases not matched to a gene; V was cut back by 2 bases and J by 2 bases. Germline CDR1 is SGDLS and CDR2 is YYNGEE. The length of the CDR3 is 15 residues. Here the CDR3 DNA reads TGTGCCAGCAGCGTTAGCGGGCAAGCCACAGATACGCAGTATTTT. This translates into CASSVSGQATDTQYF.

This CDR3 is CASSFRDNSRPQHF. The CDR3 nucleotides are TGTGCCAGCAGTTTCCGGGACAATTCGAGGCCCCAGCATTTT. This chain joins TRBV28 and TRBJ1-5; tentatively, D is TRBD1 (6 bases). Per the germline V gene, CDR1 is MDHEN and CDR2 is SYDVKM. The CDR3 covers 14 residues. V was clipped by 3 bases and J by 9 bases, with 15 bases between them.

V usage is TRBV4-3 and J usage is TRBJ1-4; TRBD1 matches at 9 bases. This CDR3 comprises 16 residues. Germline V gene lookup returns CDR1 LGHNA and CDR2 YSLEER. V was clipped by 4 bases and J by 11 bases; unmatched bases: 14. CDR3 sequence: CASSPSPTGGSDKLFF. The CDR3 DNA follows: TGCGCCAGCAGCCCTTCCCCCACAGGGGGCTCGGACAAACTGTTTTTT.

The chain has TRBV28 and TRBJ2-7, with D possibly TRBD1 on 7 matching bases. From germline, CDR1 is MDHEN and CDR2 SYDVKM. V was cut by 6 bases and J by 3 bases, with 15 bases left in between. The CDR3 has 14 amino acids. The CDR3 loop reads CASRTLQGGYEQYF. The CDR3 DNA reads TGTGCCAGCAGGACTCTCCAGGGGGGCTACGAGCAGTACTTC.

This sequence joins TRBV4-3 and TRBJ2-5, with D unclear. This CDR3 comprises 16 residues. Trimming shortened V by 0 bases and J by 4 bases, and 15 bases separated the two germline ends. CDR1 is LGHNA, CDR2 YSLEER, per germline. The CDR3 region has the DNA TGCGCCAGCAGCCAAGATGGCAGGCAGAAAGGAGAGACCCAGTACTTC. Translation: CASSQDGRQKGETQYF.

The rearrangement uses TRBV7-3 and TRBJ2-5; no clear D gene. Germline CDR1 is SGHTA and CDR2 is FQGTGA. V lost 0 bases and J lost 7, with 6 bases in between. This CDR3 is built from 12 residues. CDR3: CASSLTLGTQYF. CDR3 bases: TGTGCCAGCAGCTTAACCCTAGGGACCCAGTACTTC. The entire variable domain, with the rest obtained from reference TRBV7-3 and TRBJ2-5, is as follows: GAGVSQTPSNKVTEKGKYVELRCDPISGHTALYWYRQSLGQGPEFLIYFQGTGAADDSGLPNDRFFAVRPEGSVSTLKIQRTERGDSAVYLCASSLTLGTQYFGPGTRLLVL.

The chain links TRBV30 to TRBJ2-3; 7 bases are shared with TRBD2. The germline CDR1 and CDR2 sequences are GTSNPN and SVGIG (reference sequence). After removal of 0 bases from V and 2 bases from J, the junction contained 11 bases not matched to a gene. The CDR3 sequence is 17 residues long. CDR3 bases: TGTGCCTGGAGTGTTTTCCTCGGGACTACTCTCACAGATACGCAGTATTTT. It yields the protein CAWSVFLGTTLTDTQYF.